The 10 T cell receptor beta chains reported below all come from one sample, sequenced in a study of blood T cell repertoires in COVID-19. The assay was immunoSEQ multiplex PCR, and TCRdb's table has in-frame clones only and misses some. The sample lists some 380,000 clones, more than 65% occurring once. The specimen sequenced was peripheral blood. These receptors all come from a human donor with acute or convalescent COVID-19. The donor label of this sample is uncertain.

This chain joins TRBV6-1 and TRBJ1-2; perhaps TRBD1 as D (6 bases). Germline V lookup: CDR1 MNHNS, CDR2 SASEGT. V lost 2 bases and J 9 bases, leaving 13 bases between the germline ends. The length of the CDR3 is 13 residues. CDR3 in DNA: TGTGCCAGCAGTGAACAGGGGCGTAGGAGCTACACCTTC. This encodes CASSEQGRRSYTF.

The chain has TRBV30 and TRBJ2-1; the match to TRBD1 covers 7 bases. CDR1 is GTSNPN, CDR2 SVGIG, per germline (reference sequence). The CDR3 totals 15 residues. V trimming: 3 bases; J trimming: 3 bases; junction bases outside the gene matches: 8. In DNA, the CDR3 is TGTGCCTGGAGCTCCGGACAGGTTCACTACAATGAGCAGTTCTTC. Encoded protein: CAWSSGQVHYNEQFF.

This chain links TRBV6-5 with TRBJ2-5, with 8 bases lining up with TRBD2. The CDR3 consists of 16 residues. CDR1 is MNHEY, CDR2 SVGAGI, per germline. J lost 5 bases, V lost 0 bases, and 8 bases had no gene match. DNA of the CDR3: TGTGCCAGCAGTTACTCCGCCACGGGAGGGCCGGAGACCCAGTACTTC. Amino acid sequence: CASSYSATGGPETQYF.

V usage is TRBV12-3 or TRBV12-4 and J usage is TRBJ2-1; TRBD1 is a possible D gene (5 bases). There are 13 residues in the CDR3. V gave up 3 bases and J gave up 8 bases, with 11 bases separating them. Here the CDR3 reads CASSFRGAYEQFF. DNA for the CDR3: TGTGCCAGCAGTTTTAGGGGTGCCTATGAGCAGTTCTTC.

The chain recombines TRBV5-1 with TRBJ2-3; TRBD2 aligns across 8 bases. Germline V lookup: CDR1 SGHRS, CDR2 YFSETQ. The CDR3 has 15 amino acids. V shed 4 bases, J shed 4 bases, and the junction held 8 bases outside the gene matches. CDR3 protein: CASSPIAGKSDTQYF. The CDR3 DNA is TGCGCCAGCAGCCCGATAGCGGGAAAGTCAGATACGCAGTATTTT.

As regards this clone: Other DNA sequences in the same sample also yield this CDR3. The rearrangement uses TRBV7-9 and TRBJ1-1, with 8 bases fitting TRBD1. The CDR3 is 13 residues long. Trimming took 3 bases from V and 5 from J; bases not matched to a gene: 2. Per germline, CDR1 SEHNR and CDR2 FQNEAQ (reference sequence). The CDR3, as DNA: TGTGCCAGCAGCTTGGGACAGGCAACTGAAGCTTTCTTT. Translation: CASSLGQATEAFF.

V usage is TRBV19 and J usage is TRBJ2-7, with 10 bases aligning to TRBD1. This CDR3 is 16 amino acids long. V shed 6 bases, J shed 1 base, and the junction held 9 bases outside the gene matches. Germline CDR1 LNHDA, CDR2 SQIVND (reference sequence). CDR3 DNA: TGTGCCAGTAGCTATATCGGACAGGGGGGGTCCTACGAGCAGTACTTC. It translates to CASSYIGQGGSYEQYF.

This clone was observed a few times. J is TRBJ1-5 and V is TRBV6-1, with TRBD1 as a possible D gene (6 bases). Trimming left V 2 bases short and J 5 bases short, with 19 bases between. The CDR3 length is 17 residues. Germline-derived CDR1 and CDR2 are MNHNS and SASEGT. The CDR3 loop reads CASSERGGEAGDQPQHF. The CDR3 DNA sequence: TGTGCCAGCAGTGAAAGGGGGGGTGAGGCAGGGGATCAGCCCCAGCATTTT.

V gene TRBV4-2 combines with J gene TRBJ1-4, with D perhaps TRBD1 (6 bases). The CDR3 has 16 amino acids. V gave up 3 bases and J gave up 10 bases, with 21 bases separating them. Germline CDR1 reads LGHNA; CDR2 reads YNFKEQ. In DNA, the CDR3 is TGTGCCAGCAGCCACGGGACATTTAGGGGCCAAGGAAAACTGTTTTTT. This codes for CASSHGTFRGQGKLFF.

This chain connects TRBV30 to TRBJ2-1, with 8 bases aligning to TRBD2. This CDR3 is built from 15 residues. Per germline, CDR1 GTSNPN and CDR2 SVGIG (reference sequence). J lost 11 bases, V lost 1 base, and 13 bases had no gene match. As DNA, the CDR3 is TGTGCCTGGAGTGCCGAATCCGGGACTAGGGAAAAGCAGTTCTTC. It encodes CAWSAESGTREKQFF.